The rows below give T cell receptor beta chains drawn from one sample of a study of blood T cell repertoires in COVID-19. Using immunoSEQ multiplex PCR, the repertoire was profiled, and TCRdb retains in-frame clones only, with some absent. The table records 200,000 to 300,000 clones, more than 80% of them present only once. Sequenced material: peripheral blood. These receptors all stem from a human donor in a cohort sampled during active COVID-19. Both conserved end residues are part of each CDR3. The D gene is left open where the match is weak. Some rows have no size entry. The others give once, few or many, or a class for an expanded clone.

j_call d_call clone_size v_call cdr3_nt cdr3_aa
TRBJ2-7 TRBD1 few TRBV11-2 TGTGCCAGCAGCTTGGACAGGGACGGCGAGCAGTACTTC CASSLDRDGEQYF
TRBJ1-2 . many TRBV6-5 TGTGCCAGCAGTTCAGAACCGGGACAATCTCTAGGCTACACCTTC CASSSEPGQSLGYTF
TRBJ2-3 TRBD2 . TRBV20-1 TGCAGTGTTCCAACGACTAGCCCCGAGTATTTT CSVPTTSPEYF
TRBJ2-7 TRBD1 . TRBV25-1 TGTGCCAGCAGTGAGACCGGGACAGGGAAAATTTACGAGCAGTACTTC CASSETGTGKIYEQYF
TRBJ1-2 . . TRBV24-1 TGTGCCACCAGTGACGAGACAGGCAACTATGGCTACACCTTC CATSDETGNYGYTF
TRBJ2-2 TRBD1 . TRBV30 TGTGCCTGGAGTCTCAGGGGGCGAACTGGGGAGCTGTTTTTT CAWSLRGRTGELFF
TRBJ1-1 . . TRBV24-1 TGTGCCACCAGTGCCCGGCCGGGGACACAGAACACTGAAGCTTTCTTT CATSARPGTQNTEAFF
TRBJ2-7 . . TRBV5-4 TGTGCCAGCAGCGGAGGAGGGTACGAGCAGTACTTC CASSGGGYEQYF
TRBJ1-4 TRBD1 . TRBV5-1 TGCGCCAGCAGCACGACAGGGATCAATGAAAAACTGTTTTTT CASSTTGINEKLFF
TRBJ2-4 . . TRBV19 TGTGCCAGTAGTCGCCGGGGTGGGGCCAAAAACATTCAGTACTTC CASSRRGGAKNIQYF
TRBJ2-5 TRBD1 . TRBV7-8 TGTGCCAGCAGCCCCCGGACAGGGAGATTTCAAGAGACCCAGTACTTC CASSPRTGRFQETQYF
TRBJ2-5 . . TRBV18 TGTGCCAGCTCACCTCGAGAGACCCAGTACTTC CASSPRETQYF
TRBJ2-1 . many TRBV28 TGTGCCAGCAGTTTTTCCTGGGGGGATGAGCAGTTCTTC CASSFSWGDEQFF
TRBJ1-5 TRBD1 few TRBV7-9 TGTGCCAGCAGCTTAGGGCCACAGGGGGCCTATCAGCCCCAGCATTTT CASSLGPQGAYQPQHF